The 10 T cell receptor beta chains below come from one sample, sequenced in a study of cytomegalovirus exposure and HLA in healthy donors. PCR involved 60 Vbeta and 13 Jbeta primers. The table came from immunoSEQ multiplex PCR; TCRdb's copy has only in-frame clones and leaves some out. This table holds tens of thousands of clones, around 77% found once. The sequencing input was PBMCs. The receptor set was obtained from a man younger than 45 in good health and CMV-seronegative.

This clone was seen a single time. The chain employs TRBV7-9 and TRBJ2-3; TRBD2 might be the D (5 bases). Trimming took 5 bases from V and 0 from J, leaving 9 bases between them. Germline V gives CDR1 SEHNR, CDR2 FQNEAQ (reference sequence). This CDR3 comprises 14 residues. The DNA for the CDR3 is TGTGCCAGCAGCGGTAGCGAAAGCACAGATACGCAGTATTTT. It is translated as CASSGSESTDTQYF.

This chain links TRBV19 with TRBJ2-7, with 7 bases lining up with TRBD2. The CDR3 is made up of 15 amino acids. With 1 base clipped from V and 0 bases from J, the junction kept 3 bases outside the gene matches. Germline CDR1 and CDR2: LNHDA and SQIVND (reference sequence). CDR3 DNA sequence: TGTGCCAGTAGTATAGTTGGGACTAACTCCTACGAGCAGTACTTC. Amino acids: CASSIVGTNSYEQYF.

The chain couples TRBV7-2 to TRBJ1-5; 9 bases match TRBD1. Looked up from germline, CDR1 is SGHTA and CDR2 is FQGNSA. CDR3 size: 16 residues. V gave up 6 bases and J gave up 2 bases; unmatched junction bases: 8. CDR3 loop: CASSSGQGLGNQPQHF. The DNA of the CDR3 is TGTGCCAGCAGTTCAGGACAGGGGTTGGGCAATCAGCCCCAGCATTTT.

Concerning this clone itself: An end of the junction does not agree with germline; a read error may underlie this. This chain uses TRBV6-1 with TRBJ2-7, with 7 nucleotides matching TRBD2. Germline V gene lookup returns CDR1 MNHNS and CDR2 SASEGT. The CDR3 has 16 residues. This CDR3 reads CASSEEGRAGSYGQYF. Here the CDR3 DNA reads TGTGCCAGCAGTGAAGAAGGGAGGGCCGGATCCTACGGGCAGTACTTC.

The chain joins TRBV27 to TRBJ1-1, with no clear D. CDR1 is MNHEY, CDR2 SMNVEV, per germline (reference sequence). The CDR3 loop spans 17 amino acids. V was trimmed by 5 bases and J by 6 bases, leaving 25 bases between them. For the CDR3, the DNA is TGTGCCAGCAGTCCAACTTATTACCGTCCCCTACGCGCTGAAGCTTTCTTT. This codes for CASSPTYYRPLRAEAFF.

The chain combines TRBV19 with TRBJ1-2, with 10 bases fitting TRBD1. The V gene end was trimmed by 6 bases and the J gene end by 4 bases; junction bases not matched to a gene: 2. The CDR3 loop spans 13 amino acids. Germline V gives CDR1 LNHDA, CDR2 SQIVND (reference sequence). The CDR3, as DNA: TGTGCCAGTAGCAGGGACAGGGGCTATGGCTACACCTTC. It encodes CASSRDRGYGYTF.

The chain joins TRBV7-9 to TRBJ1-1; D gene uncertain. This CDR3 has 14 residues. Trimming left V 6 bases short and J 4 bases short, with 15 bases between. CDR1 SEHNR and CDR2 FQNEAQ come from the germline V gene (reference sequence). CDR3 in DNA: TGTGCCAGCAGTTATCTGTCAGGAGGCACTGAAGCTTTCTTT. The encoded protein is CASSYLSGGTEAFF.

The gene calls are TRBV6-5 and TRBJ1-4; 7 nucleotides align to TRBD1. In germline, CDR1 is MNHEY, CDR2 SVGAGI. Losses at the gene ends were 7 bases for V and 7 bases for J; bases not matched to a gene: 6. This CDR3 is built from 13 residues. The chain's CDR3 is CASMGQTREKLFF. DNA of the CDR3: TGTGCCAGCATGGGACAGACCCGTGAAAAACTGTTTTTT.

The chain recombines TRBV5-1 with TRBJ2-3, with D possibly TRBD1 on 6 matching bases. The CDR3 contains 15 residues. The V gene lost 4 bases and the J gene lost 2 bases, with 14 bases spanning the gap. Germline lookup yields CDR1 SGHRS and CDR2 YFSETQ. CDR3 sequence: CASSLDPGDTDTQYF. CDR3 DNA sequence: TGCGCCAGCAGCCTGGATCCAGGGGACACAGATACGCAGTATTTT.

The rearrangement joins TRBV19 to TRBJ1-3; weak D call: TRBD1 (5 bases). This CDR3 is 14 amino acids long. The V gene's germline CDR1 is LNHDA and CDR2 SQIVND (reference sequence). Trimming removed 8 bases from V and 0 bases from J, with 11 bases in between. The CDR3 sequence is CASARQSSGNTIYF. The CDR3 DNA reads TGTGCCAGTGCCCGACAGAGCTCTGGAAACACCATATATTTT.